Below, one T cell receptor (beta chain) is given with its context. There is no known antigen for this receptor. Base quality data are lacking; no much larger clone is found one base away. The sample's treatment or condition label is to be understood as: allogeneic hematopoietic cell transplantation with graft depleted of TCRalphabeta T cells and CD19 B cells. TCRalphabeta/CD19-depleted allogeneic hematopoietic cell grafts were given to the transplant recipients, all of whom were children. Germline trimming amounts to 6 bases on V and 6 bases on J, with 5 as the count of junction bases outside the gene matches. The CDR3 sequence holds 13 residues, the cysteine and phenylalanine included. Here the CDR3 DNA is all that survives: 39 bases in frame from base 1. These data belong to a study of T-cell reconstitution after alpha-beta-depleted transplantation in children (dated by TCRdb to the mid-2010s). Turning to the overall study: Using TCR repertoire profiling, the study followed T-cell immune reconstitution in a quantitative way in children after TCRalphabeta/CD19-depleted allogeneic hematopoietic cell transplantation. The investigation overall reported the following: Over the following months the frequencies of hyperexpanded clones went down, and after one year T-cell counts and TCRbeta diversity were mostly credited to newly produced T cells. The apparently early recovery of alphabetaT-cell counts about two months after transplant reportedly depended on only several hundred rapidly expanded clones that came from non-depleted graft cells. In some patients, high TCRbeta diversity at day 60 was attributed to recipient T cells and intrathymic progenitors that had survived conditioning.

The library was generated by PCR. TCRdb names Illumina HiSeq 2500 as the instrument used. TCR libraries were prepared with molecular barcoding, using unique molecular identifiers to normalize TCRbeta repertoire quantification. TCRdb trimmed the raw reads at Q25, called clones with MiXCR and kept productive beta chains. Every distinct CDR3 protein forms one entry, paired with its most common genes and DNA. The sample data list 500,000 or so distinct CDR3 sequences, and about an eighth of these were observed just once. Of the sample, 11% to 15% falls within the top ten clones. The chain employs TRBV12-3 or TRBV12-4 and TRBJ1-2, with 9 bases aligning to TRBD1. The receptor was isolated from a female patient between 2 and 10 years old who had a stem cell transplant for aplastic anemia, so the T cells may come from the graft donor. The sample here was PBMCs, mostly from graft donor cells, taken 180 days after TCRalphabeta/CD19-depleted stem cell transplant. CDR3 loop: CASSVDRGNGYTF. The DNA is as follows: TGTGCCAGCAGCGTCGACAGGGGGAATGGCTACACCTTC.